The 30 T cell receptor beta chains reported below all come from one sample, sequenced in a study of CD8+CD57+ T cells in acquired aplastic anemia. The use of genomic DNA as template underpinned the TCR beta VDJ and CDR3 profiling. TCRdb reprocessed the reads via MiXCR and lists one record per CDR3 protein. Of 300,000 or so distinct CDR3 sequences listed, 45% to 65% are singletons. What was sequenced was sorted CD4+, CD8+, or CD8+CD57+ T cells (not recorded which) from PBMCs. Every receptor here comes from a human donor with severe aplastic anemia or a healthy control (not recorded which).

The J gene is TRBJ2-2, the V gene TRBV20-1; D is unclear. V gave up 8 bases and J gave up 5 bases, with 3 bases separating them. Germline CDR1 is DFQATT and CDR2 is SNEGSKA (reference sequence). This CDR3 is built from 9 residues. The CDR3 region is CSQTGELFF. DNA of the CDR3: TGCAGTCAGACCGGGGAGCTGTTTTTT.

The chain uses TRBV7-9 and TRBJ2-2; no firm D call. The CDR3 has 13 residues. V was trimmed by 0 bases and J by 7 bases, leaving 6 bases between them. Looked up from germline, CDR1 is SEHNR and CDR2 is FQNEAQ (reference sequence). CDR3 nucleotide sequence: TGTGCCAGCAGCTTAGCGGCTGGCGGGGAGCTGTTTTTT. Its protein product is CASSLAAGGELFF.

This clonotype was seen at least ten times. The chain couples TRBV11-2 to TRBJ2-2, with 12 bases identical to TRBD2. After removal of 10 bases from V and 6 bases from J, the junction contained 6 bases not matched to a gene. Germline V CDR1 and CDR2: SGHAT, FQNNGV. This CDR3 has 14 amino acids. Here the CDR3 DNA reads TGTGCCACAACGCCTAGCGGGGGGGCCGGGGAGCTGTTTTTT. This codes for CATTPSGGAGELFF.

This clonotype was detected ten times or more. This sequence joins TRBV6-5 and TRBJ1-2; 8 bases fit TRBD1. The V gene's germline CDR1 is MNHEY and CDR2 SVGAGI. This CDR3 is 16 amino acids long. Trimming at V came to 6 bases and at J to 0 bases, leaving 9 bases not matched to a gene. Here the CDR3 DNA reads TGTGCCAGCAGATCTACAGGGGGGAGGGCTAACTATGGCTACACCTTC. Translation: CASRSTGGRANYGYTF.

The J gene is TRBJ1-4, the V gene TRBV12-5; D perhaps matches TRBD1 (5 bases). This CDR3 has 13 amino acids. Looked up from germline, CDR1 is LGHNT and CDR2 is FRNRAP. The CDR3 protein is CASSLNMGGLLFF. As DNA, the CDR3 is TGTGCCAGCAGTTTAAATATGGGGGGACTTTTGTTTTTT. The whole variable domain, filled in from reference TRBV12-5 and TRBJ1-4, reads DARVTQTPRHKVTEMGQEVTMRCQPILGHNTVFWYRQTMMQGLELLAYFRNRAPLDDSGMPKDRFSAEMPDATLATLKIQPSEPRDSAVYFCASSLNMGGLLFFGSGTQLSVL.

The gene calls are TRBV10-3 and TRBJ2-7; 7 bases fit TRBD1. The CDR3 covers 15 residues. Germline V lookup: CDR1 ENHRY, CDR2 SYGVKD. V shed 6 bases and J 0 bases; nucleotides not matched to a gene: 8. The CDR3 spells CAIRPTGVFSYEQYF. Written as DNA, the CDR3 is TGTGCCATCAGACCCACAGGGGTCTTCTCCTACGAGCAGTACTTC.

The V call is TRBV14, the J call TRBJ2-5; 9 bases line up with TRBD1. Germline loops: CDR1 SGHDN, CDR2 FVKESK. The CDR3 is made up of 16 amino acids. J was trimmed by 3 bases and V by 4 bases; bases with no gene match: 9. CDR3 loop: CASSRLPGQGKETQYF. In nucleotides, the CDR3 is TGTGCCAGCAGCCGACTCCCGGGACAGGGCAAAGAGACCCAGTACTTC.

At least ten counts were recorded for this clonotype. CDR3 nucleotide sequence: TGTGCCAGCAGCTTAGAGGGACGGTCCTACAATGAGCAGTTCTTC. This gives the protein CASSLEGRSYNEQFF. The gene calls are TRBV11-2 and TRBJ2-1; either TRBD1 or TRBD2 may fit D (5 bases each). The CDR3 consists of 15 residues. The V end lost 0 bases, the J end lost 1 base, and 7 bases lay between the germline ends. Looked up from germline, CDR1 is SGHAT and CDR2 is FQNNGV.

In its sample, this clonotype was seen many times. The chain carries TRBV15 and TRBJ2-1, with D uncertain. V was shortened by 0 bases and J by 9 bases, with 6 bases between the two germline ends. Germline assignment: CDR1 LNHNV and CDR2 YYDKDF (reference sequence). The CDR3 extends over 12 amino acids. Here the CDR3 DNA reads TGTGCCACCAGCAGAGATTGGGGTGAGCAGTTCTTC. This gives the protein CATSRDWGEQFF.

CDR3 amino acids: CASSSGQQGTGYTF. The CDR3 bases are TGCGCCAGCAGCTCCGGACAGCAGGGGACTGGCTACACCTTC. The chain uses TRBV5-1 and TRBJ1-2; perhaps TRBD1 as D (6 bases). Trimming took off 3 bases at V and 7 bases at J, with 16 bases between the two ends. The CDR3 sequence is 14 residues long. Germline assignment: CDR1 SGHRS and CDR2 YFSETQ.

The chain carries TRBV20-1 and TRBJ2-1; 7 bases map to TRBD2. Germline V gene sequence: CDR1 DFQATT, CDR2 SNEGSKA (reference sequence). The J segment lost 7 bases and the V segment lost 3 bases, leaving 6 bases of the junction unmatched. CDR3 length: 13 residues. The DNA for the CDR3 is TGCAGTGCTAGGGTTCTGGGGGGGAATGAGCAGTTCTTC. This sequence encodes CSARVLGGNEQFF.

V and J are TRBV15 and TRBJ2-7; possible D gene TRBD1, 6 bases. This CDR3 region has 14 residues. V dropped 3 bases and J dropped 3 bases, with 12 bases sitting between them. Germline CDR1 reads LNHNV; CDR2 reads YYDKDF (reference sequence). CDR3 protein: CATSSAGQIYEQYF. CDR3 nucleotide sequence: TGTGCCACCAGCAGTGCTGGACAGATCTACGAGCAGTACTTC.

Many counts were recorded for this clonotype. The J gene is TRBJ2-1, the V gene TRBV15, with D perhaps TRBD2 (5 bases). From germline, CDR1 is LNHNV and CDR2 YYDKDF (reference sequence). V was clipped by 3 bases and J by 8 bases, with 11 bases between them. CDR3 length: 13 amino acids. The CDR3 sequence: CATSSHEGYEQFF. The DNA of the CDR3 is TGTGCCACCAGCAGTCATGAGGGCTATGAGCAGTTCTTC.

This clonotype was seen at least ten times. The chain joins TRBV19 to TRBJ1-5; a weak D match, TRBD1 (5 bases). This CDR3 has 15 residues. Trimming stripped 4 bases from V and 6 bases from J, with 16 bases between. Germline values: CDR1 LNHDA, CDR2 SQIVND (reference sequence). The CDR3 DNA is TGTGCCAGTAGTACCCGGGACCCCAGGGCTCAGCCCCAGCATTTT. Amino acid sequence: CASSTRDPRAQPQHF.

The CDR3 reads CASSLAGGVMDTQYF. In nucleotides, the CDR3 is TGTGCCAGCAGCTTAGCGGGGGGTGTCATGGATACGCAGTATTTT. The chain joins TRBV7-2 to TRBJ2-3, with D perhaps matching TRBD2 (6 bases). The CDR3 length is 15 residues. The V end was cut by 0 bases, the J end by 6 bases, with 13 bases between. Germline V CDR1 and CDR2: SGHTA, FQGNSA.

The chain is built from TRBV15 and TRBJ2-2; 7 bases agree with TRBD1. This CDR3 is 16 amino acids long. The V gene's germline CDR1 is LNHNV and CDR2 YYDKDF (reference sequence). With 6 bases clipped from V and 7 bases from J, the junction kept 14 bases outside the gene matches. CDR3 protein: CATRGDRAGVFGELFF. The CDR3 nucleotides are TGTGCCACCAGGGGAGACAGGGCAGGTGTCTTCGGGGAGCTGTTTTTT.

This clonotype was observed many times. V and J are TRBV12-3 or TRBV12-4 and TRBJ1-1; TRBD1 agrees at 8 bases. This CDR3 has 12 amino acids. With 6 bases clipped from V and 10 bases from J, the junction kept 7 bases outside the gene matches. CDR3 region: CASRPTGDRAFF. The CDR3 nucleotides read TGTGCCAGCAGACCGACAGGGGATAGAGCTTTCTTT.

The V call is TRBV6-5, the J call TRBJ1-6; D is uncertain. The germline V gene encodes CDR1 MNHEY and CDR2 SVGAGI. V was cut by 8 bases and J by 11 bases, with 4 bases left in between. This CDR3 spans 9 amino acids. The CDR3 reads CASGTPLHF. The DNA of the CDR3 is TGTGCCAGCGGGACACCCCTCCACTTT.

The V call is TRBV27, the J call TRBJ2-7, with a weak D call TRBD2 (5 bases). The CDR3 has 15 residues. Germline assignment: CDR1 MNHEY and CDR2 SMNVEV (reference sequence). Trimming took off 1 base at V and 5 bases at J, with 15 bases between the two ends. The CDR3 sequence: CASSLWFRPGNEQYF. The CDR3 DNA sequence: TGTGCCAGCAGTTTATGGTTCCGGCCGGGAAACGAGCAGTACTTC.

The chain recombines TRBV9 with TRBJ2-2; D is ambiguous. V was clipped by 0 bases and J by 10 bases, with 13 bases between them. There are 14 residues in the CDR3. Per the germline V gene, CDR1 is SGDLS and CDR2 is YYNGEE. CDR3 nucleotide sequence: TGTGCCAGCAGCGTAGGGATTGGGTTGGAGGAGCTGTTTTTT. Translated, it gives CASSVGIGLEELFF. The full variable domain, in which reference TRBV9 and TRBJ2-2 provide the parts outside the CDR3, is DSGVTQTPKHLITATGQRVTLRCSPRSGDLSVYWYQQSLDQGLQFLIQYYNGEERAKGNILERFSAQQFPDLHSELNLSSLELGDSALYFCASSVGIGLEELFFGEGSRLTVL.

This clonotype was picked up a small number of times. The chain has TRBV19 and TRBJ1-5; D remains unclear. The V gene lost 7 bases and the J gene lost 1 base, with 11 bases spanning the gap. Germline assignment: CDR1 LNHDA and CDR2 SQIVND (reference sequence). The CDR3 is 14 amino acids. The CDR3 loop is CASTHGGSNQPQHF. Here the CDR3 DNA reads TGTGCCAGTACCCACGGTGGGAGCAATCAGCCCCAGCATTTT.

The V and J genes are TRBV7-9 and TRBJ2-3, with 9 bases fitting TRBD1. Germline V gives CDR1 SEHNR, CDR2 FQNEAQ (reference sequence). The CDR3 extends over 16 amino acids. Trimming took 2 bases from V and 5 from J; bases not matched to a gene: 8. CDR3 loop: CASSLRGQGRLDTQYF. The CDR3 nucleotides read TGTGCCAGCAGCTTACGTGGACAGGGGCGCTTAGATACGCAGTATTTT.

This clonotype was observed at least ten times. This rearrangement joins TRBV10-2 to TRBJ2-3; D remains unclear. V lost 2 bases and J lost 6, with 15 bases in between. Germline-derived CDR1 and CDR2 are WSHSY and SAAADI. The CDR3 contains 15 residues. The CDR3 reads CASSEGSYGWDTQYF. CDR3 in DNA: TGCGCCAGCAGTGAGGGATCTTACGGATGGGATACGCAGTATTTT.

This clonotype was counted at least ten times. The CDR3 DNA sequence: TGTGCCAGCAAAAATCCAGAGACTGAAGCTTTCTTT. Protein sequence: CASKNPETEAFF. This sequence joins TRBV6-4 and TRBJ1-1, with unresolved D. Trimming shortened V by 7 bases and J by 5 bases, and 11 bases separated the two germline ends. The CDR3 is 12 amino acids. Germline-derived CDR1 and CDR2 are MRHNA and SNTAGT.

The J gene is TRBJ1-1, the V gene TRBV7-9, with 8 bases identical to TRBD1. This CDR3 region has 14 residues. Germline V gives CDR1 SEHNR, CDR2 FQNEAQ (reference sequence). With 5 bases clipped from V and 3 bases from J, the junction kept 5 bases outside the gene matches. The CDR3 spells CASSLRGLHTEAFF. The CDR3 nucleotides read TGTGCCAGCAGCCTCAGGGGGCTACACACTGAAGCTTTCTTT.

V usage is TRBV20-1 and J usage is TRBJ2-7; perhaps D is TRBD1 or TRBD2 (5 bases each). V was trimmed by 6 bases and J by 0 bases, leaving 12 bases between them. Germline V gene data show CDR1 as DFQATT and CDR2 as SNEGSKA (reference sequence). The CDR3 length is 13 residues. CDR3 DNA: TGCAGTGCCCCCGGGACGTACTCCTACGAGCAGTACTTC. Protein: CSAPGTYSYEQYF.

This clonotype was detected many times. The chain uses TRBV4-3 and TRBJ1-3; D is possibly TRBD1 (6 bases). CDR3 length: 15 residues. Trimming took 4 bases from V and 3 from J, leaving 13 bases between them. Germline lookup yields CDR1 LGHNA and CDR2 YSLEER. CDR3 protein: CASSLARGFGNTIYF. The CDR3 DNA is TGCGCCAGCAGCCTGGCCAGGGGTTTTGGAAACACCATATATTTT.

The rearrangement uses TRBV2 and TRBJ1-6; no firm D call. This CDR3 comprises 13 residues. In germline, CDR1 is SNHLY, CDR2 FYNNEI. Trimming left V 7 bases short and J 10 bases short, with 14 bases between. The chain's CDR3 is CASMFQARSPLHF. The CDR3 region has the DNA TGTGCCAGCATGTTCCAGGCTCGATCACCCCTCCACTTT.

The chain recombines TRBV7-2 with TRBJ2-1; 14 bases line up with TRBD2. The CDR3 is 18 residues long. Unmatched junction bases numbered 11, after V lost 1 base and J lost 9 bases. CDR1 and CDR2 (germline): SGHTA, FQGNSA. CDR3 protein: CASSLGRRLAGGRSEQFF. In nucleotides, the CDR3 is TGTGCCAGCAGCTTAGGTCGTCGACTAGCGGGGGGGCGTTCTGAGCAGTTCTTC. Full variable domain (outside the CDR3, taken from reference TRBV7-2 and TRBJ2-1): GAGVSQSPSNKVTEKGKDVELRCDPISGHTALYWYRQSLGQGLEFLIYFQGNSAPDKSGLPSDRFSAERTGGSVSTLTIQRTQQEDSAVYLCASSLGRRLAGGRSEQFFGPGTRLTVL.

On this clonotype: The conserved final phenylalanine or tryptophan is absent from the CDR3, which likely points to a read error. The chain is built from TRBV5-1 and TRBJ1-1; no definite D call. The CDR3 is 14 residues long. CDR1 is SGHRS and CDR2 is YFSETQ in the germline V gene. V shed 3 bases and J shed 0 bases, with 9 bases lying between them. The CDR3 nucleotides are TGCGCCAGCAGCTCTCGGGCCTTGAACACTGAAGCTTTCTCT. It specifies CASSSRALNTEAFS.